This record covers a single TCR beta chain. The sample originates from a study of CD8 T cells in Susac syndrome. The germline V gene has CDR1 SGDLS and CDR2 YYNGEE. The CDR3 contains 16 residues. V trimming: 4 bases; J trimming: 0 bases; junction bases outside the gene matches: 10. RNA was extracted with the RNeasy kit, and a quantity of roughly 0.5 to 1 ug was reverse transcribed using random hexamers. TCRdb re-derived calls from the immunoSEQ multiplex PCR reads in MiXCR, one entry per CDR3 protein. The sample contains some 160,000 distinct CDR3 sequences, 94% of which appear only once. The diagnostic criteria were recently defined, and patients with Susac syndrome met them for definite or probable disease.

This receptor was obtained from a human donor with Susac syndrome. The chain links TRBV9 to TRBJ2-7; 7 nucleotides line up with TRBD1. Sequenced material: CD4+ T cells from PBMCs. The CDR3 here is CASSPRSGGPSYEQYF. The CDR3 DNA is TGTGCCAGCAGCCCCAGGTCAGGGGGACCCTCCTACGAGCAGTACTTC.